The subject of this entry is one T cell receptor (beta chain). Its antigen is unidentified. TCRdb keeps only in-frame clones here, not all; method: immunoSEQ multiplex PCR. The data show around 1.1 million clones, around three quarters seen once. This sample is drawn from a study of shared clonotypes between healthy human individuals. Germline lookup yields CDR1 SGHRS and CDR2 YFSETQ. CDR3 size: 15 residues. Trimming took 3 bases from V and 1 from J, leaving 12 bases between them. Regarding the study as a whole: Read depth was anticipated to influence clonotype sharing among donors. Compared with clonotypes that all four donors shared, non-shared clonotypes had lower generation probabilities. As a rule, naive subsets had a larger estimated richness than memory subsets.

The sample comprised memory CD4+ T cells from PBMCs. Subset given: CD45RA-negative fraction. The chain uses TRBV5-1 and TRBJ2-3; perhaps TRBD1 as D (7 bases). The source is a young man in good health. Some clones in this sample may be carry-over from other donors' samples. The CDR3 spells CASSSQGGGTDTQYF. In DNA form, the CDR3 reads TGCGCCAGCAGCTCTCAGGGGGGCGGCACAGATACGCAGTATTTT.